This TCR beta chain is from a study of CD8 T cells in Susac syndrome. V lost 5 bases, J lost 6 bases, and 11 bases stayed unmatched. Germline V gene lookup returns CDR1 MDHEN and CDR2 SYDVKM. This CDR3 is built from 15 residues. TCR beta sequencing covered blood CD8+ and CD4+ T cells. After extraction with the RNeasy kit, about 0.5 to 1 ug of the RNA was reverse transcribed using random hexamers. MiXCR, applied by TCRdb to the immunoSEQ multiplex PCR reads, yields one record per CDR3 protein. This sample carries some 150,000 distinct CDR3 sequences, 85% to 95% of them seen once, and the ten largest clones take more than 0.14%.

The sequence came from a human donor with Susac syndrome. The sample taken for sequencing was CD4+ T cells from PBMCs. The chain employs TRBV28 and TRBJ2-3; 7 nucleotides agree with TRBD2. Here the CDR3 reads CASSILAILEDTQYF. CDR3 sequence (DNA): TGTGCCAGCAGTATACTAGCGATATTAGAGGATACGCAGTATTTT. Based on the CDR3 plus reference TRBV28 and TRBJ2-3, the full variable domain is DVKVTQSSRYLVKRTGEKVFLECVQDMDHENMFWYRQDPGLGLRLIYFSYDVKMKEKGDIPEGYSVSREKKERFSLILESASTNQTSMYLCASSILAILEDTQYFGPGTRLTVL.